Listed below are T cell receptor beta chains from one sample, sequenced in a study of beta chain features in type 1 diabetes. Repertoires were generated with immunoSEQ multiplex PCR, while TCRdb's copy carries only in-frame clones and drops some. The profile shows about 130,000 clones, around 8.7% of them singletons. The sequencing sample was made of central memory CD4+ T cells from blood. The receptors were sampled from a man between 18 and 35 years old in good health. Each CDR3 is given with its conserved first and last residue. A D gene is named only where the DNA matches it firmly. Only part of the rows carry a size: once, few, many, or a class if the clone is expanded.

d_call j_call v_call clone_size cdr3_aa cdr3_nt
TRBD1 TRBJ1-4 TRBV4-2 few CASSQGPGQGDEKLFF TGTGCCAGCAGCCAAGGGCCGGGACAGGGGGATGAAAAACTGTTTTTT
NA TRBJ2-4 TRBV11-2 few CASSRRTELAKNIQYF TGTGCCAGCAGCCGACGGACAGAGCTAGCCAAAAACATTCAGTACTTC
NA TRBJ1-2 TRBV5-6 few CASSEPRGRYGYTF TGTGCCAGCAGCGAACCCCGCGGGCGCTATGGCTACACCTTC
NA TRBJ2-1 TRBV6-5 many CAVTTGQRGEQFF TGTGCCGTGACGACTGGACAAAGGGGTGAGCAGTTCTTC
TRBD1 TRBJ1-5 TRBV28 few CASTQGTGGQPQHF TGTGCCAGCACCCAAGGGACAGGGGGCCAGCCCCAGCATTTT
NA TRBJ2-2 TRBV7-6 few CASSLDPAGQTGELFF TGTGCCAGCAGCTTAGACCCGGCAGGGCAGACCGGGGAGCTGTTTTTT
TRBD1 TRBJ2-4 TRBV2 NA CASSEAHPGQGYIQYF TGTGCCAGCAGTGAAGCCCACCCGGGACAGGGGTACATTCAGTACTTC
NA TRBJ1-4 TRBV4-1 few CASSRELVATNEKLFF TGTGCCAGCAGCCGTGAACTCGTTGCAACTAATGAAAAACTGTTTTTT
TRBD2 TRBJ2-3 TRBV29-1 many CSVDLAGGTDTQYF TGCAGCGTTGACCTAGCGGGGGGGACAGATACGCAGTATTTT
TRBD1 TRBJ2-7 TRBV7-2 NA CASSFRDRGTYEQYF TGTGCCAGCAGCTTCCGGGACAGGGGGACCTACGAGCAGTACTTC
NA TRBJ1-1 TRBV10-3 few CAISESSGSGNTEAFF TGTGCCATCAGTGAGTCGTCGGGGAGCGGGAACACTGAAGCTTTCTTT
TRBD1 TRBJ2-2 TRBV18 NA CASSPGTGFRELFF TGTGCCAGCTCACCAGGGACAGGGTTCCGGGAGCTGTTTTTT
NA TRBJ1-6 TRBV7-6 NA CASSLGGSVNSPLHF TGTGCCAGCAGCTTGGGAGGCAGTGTGAATTCACCCCTCCACTTT
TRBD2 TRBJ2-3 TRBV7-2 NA CASSLDGLAGVTMQYF TGTGCCAGCAGCTTAGATGGACTAGCGGGGGTAACTATGCAGTATTTT
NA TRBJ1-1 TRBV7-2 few CASSWGGWGNTEAFF TGTGCCAGCAGTTGGGGGGGTTGGGGGAACACTGAAGCTTTCTTT
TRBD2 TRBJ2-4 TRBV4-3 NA CASSQETGTSGGNIQYF TGCGCCAGCAGCCAAGAGACCGGGACTAGCGGGGGAAACATTCAGTACTTC
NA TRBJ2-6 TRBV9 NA CASSVGGTTGANVLTF TGTGCCAGCAGCGTAGGAGGGACAACTGGGGCCAACGTCCTGACTTTC
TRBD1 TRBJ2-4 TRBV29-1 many CSVESQGANIQYF TGCAGCGTTGAATCACAGGGGGCGAACATTCAGTACTTC
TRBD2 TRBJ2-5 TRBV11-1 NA CASSLGLAVTNGGETQYF TGTGCCAGCAGCTTAGGACTAGCGGTTACTAACGGGGGAGAGACCCAGTACTTC
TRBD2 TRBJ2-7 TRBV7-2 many CASSPSGGSNYEQYF TGTGCCAGCAGCCCCTCGGGGGGGTCTAATTACGAGCAGTACTTC
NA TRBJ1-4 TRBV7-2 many CASSQGLTNEKLFF TGTGCCAGCAGCCAGGGACTCACTAATGAAAAACTGTTTTTT
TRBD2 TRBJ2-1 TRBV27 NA CASSPDYRGGGEQFF TGTGCCAGCAGTCCCGACTACCGGGGGGGAGGTGAGCAGTTCTTC
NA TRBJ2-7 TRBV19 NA CASSIEPPDRFPYEQYF TGTGCCAGTAGTATAGAACCTCCCGACAGGTTCCCCTACGAGCAGTACTTC
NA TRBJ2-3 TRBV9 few CASSVTGEGTDTQYF TGTGCCAGCAGCGTAACGGGGGAAGGCACAGATACGCAGTATTTT
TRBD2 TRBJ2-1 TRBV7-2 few CASSSPTSGGASYNEQFF TGTGCCAGCAGCTCCCCGACTAGCGGGGGGGCCTCCTACAATGAGCAGTTCTTC
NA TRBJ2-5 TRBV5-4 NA CASSLRVAAQETQYF TGTGCCAGCAGCCTGAGGGTCGCAGCTCAAGAGACCCAGTACTTC
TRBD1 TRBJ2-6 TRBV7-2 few CASSLVAGTGYTGANVLTF TGTGCCAGCAGCTTAGTAGCCGGGACAGGGTACACCGGGGCCAACGTCCTGACTTTC
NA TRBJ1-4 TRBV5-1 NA CASSLYQGGEKLFF TGCGCCAGCAGCTTGTACCAGGGTGGGGAAAAACTGTTTTTT
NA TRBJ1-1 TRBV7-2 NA CASSSQKGVTEAFF TGTGCCAGCAGCTCTCAAAAGGGGGTCACTGAAGCTTTCTTT
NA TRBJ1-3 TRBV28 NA CASSLGGGGNTIYF TGTGCCAGCAGTTTGGGGGGGGGTGGAAACACCATATATTTT
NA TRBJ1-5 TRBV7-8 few CATQQGGNQPQHF TGTGCCACCCAACAGGGAGGGAATCAGCCCCAGCATTTT
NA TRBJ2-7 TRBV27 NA CASSRRGLTYEQYF TGTGCCAGCAGTCGACGGGGTTTAACCTACGAGCAGTACTTC
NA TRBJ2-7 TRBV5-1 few CASSLGGSEFYEQYF TGCGCCAGCAGCTTGGGAGGGAGTGAATTCTACGAGCAGTACTTC
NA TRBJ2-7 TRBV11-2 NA CASSLGLVTYEQYF TGTGCCAGCAGCTTAGGACTAGTGACCTACGAGCAGTACTTC
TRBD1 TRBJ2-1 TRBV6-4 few CASSLTGFNEQFF TGTGCCAGCAGCCTGACAGGGTTCAATGAGCAGTTCTTC
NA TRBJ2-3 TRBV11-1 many CASSSGSSQYF TGTGCCAGCAGCTCGGGTAGTTCGCAGTATTTT
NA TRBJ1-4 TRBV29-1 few CSVTLGASNEKLFF TGCAGCGTTACCCTGGGGGCATCTAATGAAAAACTGTTTTTT
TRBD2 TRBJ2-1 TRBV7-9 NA CASSFRLAGDEQFF TGTGCCAGCAGCTTCCGACTAGCGGGGGATGAGCAGTTCTTC
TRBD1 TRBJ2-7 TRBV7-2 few CASSLQGAYEQYF TGTGCCAGCAGCTTACAGGGGGCCTACGAGCAGTACTTC
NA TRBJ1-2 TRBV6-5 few CASSYSLGAYGYTF TGTGCCAGCAGTTACTCTCTGGGGGCCTATGGCTACACCTTC
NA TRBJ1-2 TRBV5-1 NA CASSLDVRTRSGYTF TGCGCCAGCAGCTTGGATGTCAGGACACGATCCGGCTACACCTTC
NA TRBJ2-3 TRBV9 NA CASSGDLVGMRPDTQYF TGTGCCAGCAGCGGGGATTTAGTCGGGATGAGACCTGATACGCAGTATTTT
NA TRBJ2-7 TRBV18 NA CASSPGAATMGEQYF TGTGCCAGCTCACCGGGAGCGGCTACCATGGGGGAGCAGTACTTC
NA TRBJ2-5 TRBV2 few CASSERLDVTQYF TGTGCCAGCAGTGAAAGACTAGATGTGACCCAGTACTTC
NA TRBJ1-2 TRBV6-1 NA CASSKQELYGYTF TGTGCCAGCAGTAAACAGGAACTCTATGGCTACACCTTC
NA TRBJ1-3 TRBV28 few CASSSAASSGNTIYF TGTGCCAGCAGTTCGGCCGCTAGCTCTGGAAACACCATATATTTT
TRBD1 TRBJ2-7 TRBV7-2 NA CASSFVRGQGYPHEQYF TGTGCCAGCAGCTTCGTTAGGGGGCAGGGGTACCCCCACGAGCAGTACTTC
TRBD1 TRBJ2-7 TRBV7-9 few CASSPGDRVYEQYF TGTGCCAGCAGCCCTGGGGACAGAGTCTACGAGCAGTACTTC
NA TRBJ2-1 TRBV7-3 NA CASSLEPGYYNEQFF TGTGCCAGCAGCTTAGAACCGGGATACTACAATGAGCAGTTCTTC
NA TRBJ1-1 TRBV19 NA CASKEVRGRAFF TGTGCCAGTAAAGAAGTCCGAGGGAGGGCTTTCTTT
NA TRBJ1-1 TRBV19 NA CASSITGSAEAFF TGTGCCAGTAGTATAACAGGGAGCGCTGAAGCTTTCTTT
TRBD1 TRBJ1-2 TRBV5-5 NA CASSLQPTTGLDYGYTF TGTGCCAGCAGCTTGCAACCGACGACAGGGTTGGACTATGGCTACACCTTC
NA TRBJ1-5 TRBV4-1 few CASSQDGGGGQPQHF TGCGCCAGCAGCCAAGATGGGGGGGGTGGACAGCCCCAGCATTTT
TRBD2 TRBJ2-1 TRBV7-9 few CASSGEPGLPYNEQFF TGTGCCAGCAGCGGCGAGCCGGGACTACCCTACAATGAGCAGTTCTTC
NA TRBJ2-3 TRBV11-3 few CASSLASGLSTQYF TGTGCCAGCAGCTTGGCCAGCGGGCTGTCTACGCAGTATTTT
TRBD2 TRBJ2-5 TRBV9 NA CASSVSGTSGGGQETQYF TGTGCCAGCAGCGTTTCCGGGACTAGCGGGGGGGGGCAAGAGACCCAGTACTTC
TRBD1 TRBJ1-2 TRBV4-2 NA CASSQGDSNYGYTF TGTGCCAGCAGCCAAGGGGACAGCAACTATGGCTACACCTTC